The TCR beta chain under discussion was sequenced for a study of blood T cell repertoires in COVID-19. Across the whole study: Sites in the United States, Italy and Spain provided acute and convalescent COVID-19 samples. T cells, B-cell-depleted T cells, or PBMCs supplied cDNA or gDNA.

Germline assignment: CDR1 MNHEY and CDR2 SVGAGI. The CDR3 consists of 15 residues. Trimming stripped 0 bases from V and 4 bases from J, with 12 bases between. Original data processing: Cell counts per sample came from amplifying reference gene primers. Sequencing used immunoSEQ multiplex PCR; TCRdb keeps in-frame clones, though not all of them. From that table come the V and J calls and clone size; the DNA was used to work out D and trimming. The table includes hundreds of thousands of clones, roughly 88% detected once. While infection was still active, Seattle patients were enrolled and then followed longitudinally.

The source material was peripheral blood. This receptor was taken from a woman between 25 and 40 years old with COVID-19, enrolled during active disease. The V call is TRBV6-5, the J call TRBJ2-5; TRBD2 is a possible D gene (5 bases). Here the CDR3 DNA reads TGTGCCAGCAGTTACTCCTTAGAGGGCGGAGAGACCCAGTACTTC. Translated, it gives CASSYSLEGGETQYF.